One and the same sample provided the 31 T cell receptor beta chains below, sequenced in a study of T cell responses to AZD1222 COVID-19 vaccine. The table came from immunoSEQ multiplex PCR; TCRdb's copy has only in-frame clones and leaves some out. Of almost 55,000 clones in the sample, around 80% were seen once. The material sequenced was peripheral blood, taken on day 0 of AZD1222 vaccination. Receptors originate from an adult in good health.

The J gene is TRBJ2-5, the V gene TRBV28; D is unclear. Germline V CDR1 and CDR2: MDHEN, SYDVKM. This CDR3 is built from 14 residues. Between the trimmed V and J ends, which lost 6 bases and 5 bases, there was a span of 16 bases. The CDR3 loop is CASRPGSHRETQYF. The DNA for the CDR3 is TGTGCCAGCAGGCCCGGATCTCACCGGGAGACCCAGTACTTC. The full variable domain, with the rest looked up from reference TRBV28 and TRBJ2-5, is DVKVTQSSRYLVKRTGEKVFLECVQDMDHENMFWYRQDPGLGLRLIYFSYDVKMKEKGDIPEGYSVSREKKERFSLILESASTNQTSMYLCASRPGSHRETQYFGPGTRLLVL.

This clone was recorded only once. The J gene is TRBJ2-1, the V gene TRBV2; either TRBD1 or TRBD2 may supply D (6 bases each). V was trimmed by 6 bases and J by 3 bases, leaving 18 bases between them. The CDR3 has 16 residues. Germline-derived CDR1 and CDR2 are SNHLY and FYNNEI. The chain's CDR3 is CASRGSGDTFYNEQFF. DNA of the CDR3: TGTGCCAGCAGGGGGTCGGGGGACACATTCTACAATGAGCAGTTCTTC. Based on the CDR3 plus reference TRBV2 and TRBJ2-1, the full variable domain is EPEVTQTPSHQVTQMGQEVILRCVPISNHLYFYWYRQILGQKVEFLVSFYNNEISEKSEIFDDQFSVERPDGSNFTLKIRSTKLEDSAMYFCASRGSGDTFYNEQFFGPGTRLTVL.

The chain is built from TRBV7-2 and TRBJ2-1; tentatively, D is TRBD1 (6 bases). The germline gives CDR1 SGHTA, CDR2 FQGNSA. This CDR3 contains 14 residues. With 5 bases removed from V and 7 bases from J, the gap between germline ends came to 15 bases. The CDR3 DNA reads TGTGCCAGCAGCGAAAGGACAGAGGCGAATGAGCAGTTCTTC. Its translation is CASSERTEANEQFF.

This chain connects TRBV11-2 to TRBJ1-1, with D possibly being TRBD1 (5 bases). The CDR3 runs 15 residues. Germline V gene data show CDR1 as SGHAT and CDR2 as FQNNGV. Deletions cut 1 base from V and 4 bases from J, with 13 bases between. The CDR3 loop reads CASSLVGKGATEAFF. The CDR3 DNA is TGTGCCAGCAGCTTAGTAGGGAAAGGGGCCACTGAAGCTTTCTTT.

This clone occurred a few times. This chain connects TRBV6-5 to TRBJ1-2, with a weak D call TRBD1 (6 bases). The ends were cut back, 5 bases at V and 2 bases at J, with 15 bases in the middle. The CDR3 loop spans 15 amino acids. CDR1 and CDR2 from the germline V gene are MNHEY and SVGAGI. In DNA, the CDR3 is TGTGCCAGCAGTCACCGGGGAGGGGGGAACTATGGCTACACCTTC. Translating it yields CASSHRGGGNYGYTF.

This chain connects TRBV3-1 (or the pseudogene TRBV3-2) to TRBJ1-2, with a tentative D call TRBD1 (6 bases). V was cut by 2 bases and J by 11 bases, with 15 bases left in between. The CDR3 sequence is 13 residues long. The germline CDR1 and CDR2 sequences are LGHDT and YNNKEL (reference sequence). The CDR3: CASSQTRQARYTF. DNA of the CDR3: TGTGCCAGCAGCCAAACTCGACAGGCCCGTTACACCTTC.

The rearrangement uses TRBV6-5 and TRBJ2-5; TRBD2 aligns across 8 bases. Germline CDR1 is MNHEY and CDR2 is SVGAGI. The CDR3 contains 14 residues. The V and J ends lost 6 bases and 3 bases, in that order; junction bases with no gene match: 6. The CDR3 spells CASSPRGGEETQYF. CDR3 nucleotides: TGTGCCAGCAGCCCCCGGGGGGGCGAAGAGACCCAGTACTTC.

The chain is built from TRBV3-1 (or the pseudogene TRBV3-2) and TRBJ2-7, with 8 bases fitting TRBD2. Germline CDR1 reads LGHDT; CDR2 reads YNNKEL (reference sequence). CDR3 length: 16 residues. The junction had 15 bases not matched to a gene; V was cut back by 8 bases and J by 3 bases. The CDR3 protein is CASGAGTRGMFYEQYF. CDR3 in DNA: TGTGCCAGCGGAGCCGGGACTAGGGGAATGTTCTACGAGCAGTACTTC.

The V gene is TRBV18, the J gene TRBJ1-2; D unresolved. The CDR3 consists of 13 residues. Deletions cut 5 bases from V and 4 bases from J, with 11 bases between. The germline V gene has CDR1 KGHSH and CDR2 LQKENI. In nucleotides, the CDR3 is TGTGCCAGCTCAGAGCTGGAGGGCTATGGCTACACCTTC. Encoded protein: CASSELEGYGYTF.

The chain is built from TRBV19 and TRBJ1-2; the match to TRBD1 covers 7 bases. The CDR3 sequence is 12 residues long. The ends lost 8 bases at V and 5 bases at J; junction bases unmatched: 5. CDR1 is LNHDA and CDR2 is SQIVND in the germline V gene (reference sequence). CDR3 nucleotides: TGTGCCAGTTTGACAGGGATGTATGGCTACACCTTC. The encoded protein is CASLTGMYGYTF. Together with reference TRBV19 and TRBJ1-2, the CDR3 gives the full variable domain: DGGITQSPKYLFRKEGQNVTLSCEQNLNHDAMYWYRQDPGQGLRLIYYSQIVNDFQKGDIAEGYSVSREKKESFPLTVTSAQKNPTAFYLCASLTGMYGYTFGSGTRLTVV.

The chain joins TRBV6-4 to TRBJ1-2; D gene ambiguous. Germline V gene sequence: CDR1 MRHNA, CDR2 SNTAGT. The CDR3 contains 15 residues. Between the trimmed V and J ends, which lost 4 bases and 4 bases, there was a span of 16 bases. CDR3 sequence: CASSALVGSSYGYTF. For the CDR3, the DNA is TGTGCCAGCAGTGCCCTCGTGGGCTCTAGCTATGGCTACACCTTC.

This chain joins TRBV6-6 and TRBJ2-1; D might be TRBD1 or TRBD2, each matching 7 bases. Trimming shortened V by 6 bases and J by 4 bases, and 16 bases separated the two germline ends. Germline CDR1 is MNHNY and CDR2 is SVGAGI (reference sequence). The CDR3 covers 15 residues. For the CDR3, the DNA is TGTGCCAGCAGGGAAGGGGGCGGGAGATACAATGAGCAGTTCTTC. Its protein product is CASREGGGRYNEQFF.

The chain recombines TRBV7-6 with TRBJ2-2; weak D call: TRBD1 (5 bases). The CDR3 is 16 residues long. CDR1 and CDR2 (germline): SGHVS, FNYEAQ. V lost 1 base and J 1 base, leaving 10 bases between the germline ends. The CDR3 DNA reads TGTGCCAGCAGCTTAGGGGCAGGGTTGAACACCGGGGAGCTGTTTTTT. Residues: CASSLGAGLNTGELFF.

V and J are TRBV19 and TRBJ1-2; 7 nucleotides agree with TRBD1. V lost 6 bases and J lost 3; bases outside the gene matches: 13. This CDR3 has 16 residues. Looked up from germline, CDR1 is LNHDA and CDR2 is SQIVND (reference sequence). CDR3: CASSEYLGGQDYGYTF. CDR3 coding DNA: TGTGCCAGTAGCGAATATCTGGGAGGACAGGACTATGGCTACACCTTC.

V usage is TRBV19 and J usage is TRBJ1-2, with D unclear. In germline, CDR1 is LNHDA, CDR2 SQIVND (reference sequence). This CDR3 region has 13 residues. V lost 2 bases to trimming and J lost 7 bases, with 11 bases between them. The CDR3: CASSILQAGGYTF. DNA of the CDR3: TGTGCCAGTAGTATACTGCAGGCTGGTGGCTACACCTTC.

Only a few counts were recorded for this clone. The chain joins TRBV7-8 to TRBJ1-1; D not resolved. V dropped 5 bases and J dropped 5 bases, with 9 bases sitting between them. Germline V lookup: CDR1 SGHVS, CDR2 FQNEAQ. The CDR3 has 12 residues. The CDR3 region is CASSPRSTEAFF. The CDR3 nucleotides are TGTGCCAGCAGCCCTAGATCGACTGAAGCTTTCTTT. Together with reference TRBV7-8 and TRBJ1-1, the CDR3 gives the full variable domain: GAGVSQSPRYKVAKRGQDVALRCDPISGHVSLFWYQQALGQGPEFLTYFQNEAQLDKSGLPSDRFFAERPEGSVSTLKIQRTQQEDSAVYLCASSPRSTEAFFGQGTRLTVV.

The rearrangement uses TRBV6-1 and TRBJ2-2, with 9 bases fitting TRBD2. Germline V gives CDR1 MNHNS, CDR2 SASEGT. The length of the CDR3 is 21 residues. Trimming took 2 bases from V and 4 from J; bases not matched to a gene: 20. CDR3 nucleotide sequence: TGTGCCAGCAGTGAAATTAGAGCGGCTAGCGGGGCCTCTCTATCCACCGGGGAGCTGTTTTTT. Its translation: CASSEIRAASGASLSTGELFF.

The rearrangement uses TRBV13 and TRBJ2-3; D not certain. Germline lookup yields CDR1 PRHDT and CDR2 FYEKMQ (reference sequence). CDR3 length equals 15 residues. Between the trimmed V and J ends, which lost 2 bases and 3 bases, there was a span of 12 bases. The CDR3 is CASSLNGADTDTQYF. The CDR3 DNA reads as TGTGCCAGCAGCTTAAACGGAGCAGATACAGATACGCAGTATTTT.

The chain joins TRBV6-5 to TRBJ1-1, with 9 bases identical to TRBD1. Germline V lookup: CDR1 MNHEY, CDR2 SVGAGI. J lost 1 base, V lost 7 bases, and 4 bases had no gene match. The CDR3 sequence is 14 residues long. The CDR3 protein is CASITGGPNTEAFF. For the CDR3, the DNA is TGTGCCAGCATTACAGGGGGCCCGAACACTGAAGCTTTCTTT.

The V call is TRBV7-3, the J call TRBJ2-1; TRBD2 matches 8 bases. The CDR3 spans 17 residues. Trimming at V came to 1 base and at J to 5 bases, leaving 10 bases not matched to a gene. Germline CDR1 SGHTA, CDR2 FQGTGA. The CDR3 is CASSLRAGAFLDNEQFF. The CDR3, as DNA: TGTGCCAGCAGCTTAAGAGCGGGGGCCTTCCTAGACAATGAGCAGTTCTTC.

The chain joins TRBV5-4 to TRBJ2-3; D not certain. The CDR3 has 11 amino acids. Germline CDR1 reads SGHNT; CDR2 reads YYREEE (reference sequence). Trimming took 5 bases from V and 5 from J, leaving 6 bases between them. Here the CDR3 DNA reads TGTGCCAGCAGTTTTGGAGATACGCAGTATTTT. This encodes CASSFGDTQYF.

This clone has just a few counts. This chain uses TRBV7-9 with TRBJ2-1; D gene ambiguous. V lost 5 bases and J 8 bases, leaving 16 bases between the germline ends. From germline, CDR1 is SEHNR and CDR2 FQNEAQ (reference sequence). This CDR3 is 14 amino acids long. Here the CDR3 reads CASSREVVGDEQFF. In DNA form, the CDR3 reads TGTGCCAGCAGCCGAGAGGTTGTGGGCGATGAGCAGTTCTTC.

This clone was observed a handful of times. The chain is built from TRBV9 and TRBJ1-1; maybe TRBD1 (6 bases). The CDR3 extends over 17 amino acids. The ends were cut back, 4 bases at V and 3 bases at J, with 22 bases in the middle. CDR1 is SGDLS and CDR2 is YYNGEE in the germline V gene. CDR3 in DNA: TGTGCCAGCAGCCCAGGGGAAGGCCGCCCCCTGGACACTGAAGCTTTCTTT. Its protein product is CASSPGEGRPLDTEAFF.

This sequence joins TRBV2 and TRBJ1-2, with 8 bases identical to TRBD1. After removal of 9 bases from V and 12 bases from J, the junction contained 18 bases not matched to a gene. Germline-derived CDR1 and CDR2 are SNHLY and FYNNEI. CDR3 length: 14 residues. This CDR3 is CARTLIRSGGWDTF. CDR3 nucleotides: TGTGCCAGGACGCTGATTCGGTCAGGGGGCTGGGACACCTTC.

The chain recombines TRBV2 with TRBJ2-1, with TRBD2 matching over 7 bases. The germline V gene has CDR1 SNHLY and CDR2 FYNNEI. This CDR3 has 14 amino acids. After removal of 4 bases from V and 5 bases from J, the junction contained 5 bases not matched to a gene. CDR3: CASSGETSHNEQFF. The CDR3 DNA reads TGTGCCAGCAGTGGTGAGACTAGCCACAATGAGCAGTTCTTC.

The chain joins TRBV7-8 to TRBJ1-3; D unclear. Trimming took off 4 bases at V and 0 bases at J, with 13 bases between the two ends. The CDR3 length is 16 residues. Germline-derived CDR1 and CDR2 are SGHVS and FQNEAQ. The CDR3 sequence is CASSSLGQSSGNTIYF. For the CDR3, the DNA is TGTGCCAGCAGCTCCCTCGGGCAAAGCTCTGGAAACACCATATATTTT.

The V and J genes are TRBV11-2 and TRBJ2-7; D may be TRBD1 (5 bases). The V gene's germline CDR1 is SGHAT and CDR2 FQNNGV. V was clipped by 1 base and J by 4 bases, with 11 bases between them. The CDR3 is 14 amino acids. CDR3: CASSLAAQGYEQYF. CDR3 in DNA: TGTGCCAGCAGCTTAGCAGCGCAGGGTTACGAGCAGTACTTC.

As DNA, the CDR3 is TGTGCCAGCAGTGAAAACCCCTACAATGAGCAGTTCTTC. It encodes CASSENPYNEQFF. The chain recombines TRBV25-1 with TRBJ2-1, with D unresolved. The CDR3 has 13 residues. Trimming took 2 bases from V and 2 from J, leaving 4 bases between them. Germline V CDR1 and CDR2: MGHDK, SYGVNS.

The chain recombines TRBV25-1 with TRBJ2-7; D remains unclear. The CDR3 covers 13 residues. V lost 1 base to trimming and J lost 7 bases, with 11 bases between them. CDR1 is MGHDK, CDR2 SYGVNS, per germline. CDR3 residues: CASSESLSGEQYF. The CDR3 coding sequence is TGTGCCAGCAGTGAATCACTCTCTGGGGAGCAGTACTTC.

The chain has TRBV7-2 and TRBJ1-1; 7 nucleotides agree with TRBD1. This CDR3 comprises 14 residues. V was clipped by 4 bases and J by 1 base; unmatched bases: 3. Germline-derived CDR1 and CDR2 are SGHTA and FQGNSA. The CDR3 reads CASSSQGWNTEAFF. The CDR3 DNA follows: TGTGCCAGCAGCTCACAGGGGTGGAACACTGAAGCTTTCTTT.

The V call is TRBV2, the J call TRBJ1-5; 10 nucleotides agree with TRBD1. The germline CDR1 and CDR2 sequences are SNHLY and FYNNEI. The ends lost 5 bases at V and 2 bases at J; junction bases unmatched: 3. The CDR3 length is 15 residues. In DNA, the CDR3 is TGTGCCAGCAGTCCCGGGACAGGGGGCAATCAGCCCCAGCATTTT. Its protein is CASSPGTGGNQPQHF.